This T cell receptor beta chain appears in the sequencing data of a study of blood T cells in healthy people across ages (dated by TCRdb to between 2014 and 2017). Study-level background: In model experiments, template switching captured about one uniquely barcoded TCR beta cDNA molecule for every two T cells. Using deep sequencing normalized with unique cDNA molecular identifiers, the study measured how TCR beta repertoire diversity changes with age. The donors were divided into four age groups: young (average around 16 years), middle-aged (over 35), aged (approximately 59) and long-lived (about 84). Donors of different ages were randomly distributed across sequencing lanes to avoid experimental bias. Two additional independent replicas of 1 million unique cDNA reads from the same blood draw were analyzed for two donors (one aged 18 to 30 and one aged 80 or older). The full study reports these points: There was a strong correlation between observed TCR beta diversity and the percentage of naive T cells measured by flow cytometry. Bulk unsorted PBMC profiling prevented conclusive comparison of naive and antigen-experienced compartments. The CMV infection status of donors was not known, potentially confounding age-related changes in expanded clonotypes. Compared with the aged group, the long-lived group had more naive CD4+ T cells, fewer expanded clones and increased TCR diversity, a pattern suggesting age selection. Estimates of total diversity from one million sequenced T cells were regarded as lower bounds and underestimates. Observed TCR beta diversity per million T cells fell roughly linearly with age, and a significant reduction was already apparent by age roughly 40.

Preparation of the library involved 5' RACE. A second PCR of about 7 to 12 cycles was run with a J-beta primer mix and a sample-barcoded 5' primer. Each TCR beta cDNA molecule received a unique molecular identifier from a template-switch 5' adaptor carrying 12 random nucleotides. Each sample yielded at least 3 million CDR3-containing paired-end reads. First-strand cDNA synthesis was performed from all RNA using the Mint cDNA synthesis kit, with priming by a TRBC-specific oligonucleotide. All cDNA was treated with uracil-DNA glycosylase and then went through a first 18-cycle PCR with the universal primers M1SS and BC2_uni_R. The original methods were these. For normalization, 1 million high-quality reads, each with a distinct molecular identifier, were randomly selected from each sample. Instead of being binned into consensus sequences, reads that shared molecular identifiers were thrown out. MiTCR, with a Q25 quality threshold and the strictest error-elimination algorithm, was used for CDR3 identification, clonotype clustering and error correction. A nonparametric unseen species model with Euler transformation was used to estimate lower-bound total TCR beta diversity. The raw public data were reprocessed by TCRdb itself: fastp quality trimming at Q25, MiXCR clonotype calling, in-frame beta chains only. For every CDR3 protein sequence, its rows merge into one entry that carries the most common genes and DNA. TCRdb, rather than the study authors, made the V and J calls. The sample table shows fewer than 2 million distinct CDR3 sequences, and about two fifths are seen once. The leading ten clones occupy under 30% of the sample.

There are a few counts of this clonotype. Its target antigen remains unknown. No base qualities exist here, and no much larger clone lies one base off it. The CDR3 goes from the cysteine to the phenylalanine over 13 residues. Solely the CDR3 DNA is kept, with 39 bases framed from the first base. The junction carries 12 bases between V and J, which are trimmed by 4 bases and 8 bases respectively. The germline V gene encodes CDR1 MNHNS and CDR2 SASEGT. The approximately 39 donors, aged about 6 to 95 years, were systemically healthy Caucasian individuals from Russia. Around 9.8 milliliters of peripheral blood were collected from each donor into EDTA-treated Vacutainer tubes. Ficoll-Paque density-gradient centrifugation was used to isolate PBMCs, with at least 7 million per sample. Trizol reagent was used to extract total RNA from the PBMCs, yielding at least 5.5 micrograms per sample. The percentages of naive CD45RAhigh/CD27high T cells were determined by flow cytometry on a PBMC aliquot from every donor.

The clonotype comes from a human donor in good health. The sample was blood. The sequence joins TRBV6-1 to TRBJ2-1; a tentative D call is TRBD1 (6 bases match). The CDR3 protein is CASSVQDRYEQFF. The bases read TGTGCCAGCAGTGTGCAAGACAGGTATGAGCAGTTCTTC.